Following are 23 T cell receptor beta chains from one sample sequenced in a study of CD8 T cells in Susac syndrome. The RNA, about 0.45 to 1 ug, was put through reverse transcription using random hexamers. One entry per CDR3 protein results from TCRdb running MiXCR on the immunoSEQ multiplex PCR reads. This table has 160,000 or so distinct CDR3 sequences, 94% appearing once. The sequencing input was CD4+ T cells from PBMCs. The receptors originated from a human donor with Susac syndrome.

This chain connects TRBV25-1 to TRBJ1-4, with 7 bases that match TRBD1. This CDR3 has 14 residues. The germline gives CDR1 MGHDK, CDR2 SYGVNS. J gave up 10 bases and V 1 base, and 6 bases lay outside the gene matches. The chain's CDR3 is CASSESRGTAKLFF. As DNA, the CDR3 is TGTGCCAGCAGTGAATCAAGAGGGACAGCAAAACTGTTTTTT. The entire variable domain, with the rest obtained from reference TRBV25-1 and TRBJ1-4, is as follows: EADIYQTPRYLVIGTGKKITLECSQTMGHDKMYWYQQDPGMELHLIHYSYGVNSTEKGDLSSESTVSRIRTEHFPLTLESARPSHTSQYLCASSESRGTAKLFFGSGTQLSVL.

This rearrangement joins TRBV7-9 to TRBJ2-7, with a possible D match to TRBD1 (6 bases). CDR1 and CDR2 from the germline V gene are SEHNR and FQNEAQ (reference sequence). With 3 bases removed from V and 3 bases from J, the gap between germline ends came to 18 bases. This CDR3 spans 16 amino acids. The CDR3 is CASSFTSGTRGYEQYF. CDR3 DNA sequence: TGTGCCAGCAGCTTCACGTCCGGGACAAGAGGCTACGAGCAGTACTTC.

The chain joins TRBV18 to TRBJ2-7; D unclear. The CDR3 totals 14 residues. Per the germline V gene, CDR1 is KGHSH and CDR2 is LQKENI. Trimming removed 5 bases from V and 0 bases from J, with 11 bases in between. The DNA of the CDR3 is TGTGCCAGCTCAGCAGATATTTACTCCTACGAGCAGTACTTC. The encoded protein is CASSADIYSYEQYF.

This clonotype occurred once. The chain uses TRBV6-1 and TRBJ2-1; D call uncertain. Germline lookup yields CDR1 MNHNS and CDR2 SASEGT. Trimming stripped 6 bases from V and 7 bases from J, with 13 bases between. This CDR3 has 13 amino acids. The CDR3 nucleotides read TGTGCCAGCAGACAAGAAAAAGGAAATGAGCAGTTCTTC. It codes for CASRQEKGNEQFF.

V and J are TRBV18 and TRBJ1-1; D is undetermined. V was trimmed by 3 bases and J by 2 bases, leaving 10 bases between them. Germline assignment: CDR1 KGHSH and CDR2 LQKENI. This CDR3 region has 14 residues. The CDR3 DNA reads as TGTGCCAGCTCACCGGAGAACAGAAACACTGAAGCTTTCTTT. Translated, it gives CASSPENRNTEAFF.

The chain recombines TRBV6-6 with TRBJ1-4; D is unresolved. V was shortened by 6 bases and J by 0 bases, with 11 bases between the two germline ends. CDR3 length equals 15 residues. CDR1 MNHNY and CDR2 SVGAGI come from the germline V gene (reference sequence). In nucleotides, the CDR3 is TGTGCCAGCAGGACCCTGGTTGCAACTAATGAAAAACTGTTTTTT. Its translation: CASRTLVATNEKLFF.

In this sample, this clonotype turned up a few times. The gene calls are TRBV5-6 and TRBJ2-5, with D hard to call. This CDR3 contains 12 residues. Looked up from germline, CDR1 is SGHDT and CDR2 is YYEEEE. With 1 base removed from V and 4 bases from J, the gap between germline ends came to 5 bases. This chain's CDR3 is CASSLSGETQYF. CDR3 in DNA: TGTGCCAGCAGCTTGTCGGGAGAGACCCAGTACTTC.

This rearrangement joins TRBV25-1 to TRBJ1-6; D possibly corresponds to TRBD1 (6 bases). Between the trimmed V and J ends, which lost 6 bases and 10 bases, there was a span of 13 bases. Germline-derived CDR1 and CDR2 are MGHDK and SYGVNS. The CDR3 contains 13 residues. Here the CDR3 DNA reads TGTGCCAGCAGGGGACAAGGGTCCTCACCCCTCCACTTT. Its protein product is CASRGQGSSPLHF. Based on the CDR3 plus reference TRBV25-1 and TRBJ1-6, the full variable domain is EADIYQTPRYLVIGTGKKITLECSQTMGHDKMYWYQQDPGMELHLIHYSYGVNSTEKGDLSSESTVSRIRTEHFPLTLESARPSHTSQYLCASRGQGSSPLHFGNGTRLTVT.

This chain links TRBV20-1 with TRBJ1-5; 10 nucleotides align to TRBD1. The CDR3 is made up of 14 amino acids. The V segment lost 4 bases and the J segment 4 bases; nucleotides outside the gene matches: 4. Germline V gene data show CDR1 as DFQATT and CDR2 as SNEGSKA (reference sequence). As DNA, the CDR3 is TGCAGTGCTACCCGGGACAGGGGAAATCAGCCCCAGCATTTT. Its translation: CSATRDRGNQPQHF.

The genes are TRBV5-4 and TRBJ1-1; unclear D gene. Germline CDR1 is SGHNT and CDR2 is YYREEE (reference sequence). Trimming removed 4 bases at V and 5 bases at J, with 12 bases between. The CDR3 is made up of 13 amino acids. CDR3 nucleotide sequence: TGTGCCAGCAGCAAATTACAAGATACTGAAGCTTTCTTT. It translates to CASSKLQDTEAFF.

This sequence joins TRBV28 and TRBJ2-7, with 7 bases fitting TRBD2. The CDR3 spans 12 residues. Trimming cost V 6 bases and J 3 bases; bases outside gene matches: 2. The germline gives CDR1 MDHEN, CDR2 SYDVKM. The CDR3 nucleotides are TGTGCCAGCAGGAGCGGGGACTACGAGCAGTACTTC. Its protein product is CASRSGDYEQYF.

The V gene is TRBV7-8, the J gene TRBJ1-2; no reliable D call. Germline values: CDR1 SGHVS, CDR2 FQNEAQ. Trimming shortened V by 4 bases and J by 4 bases, and 13 bases separated the two germline ends. This CDR3 is built from 14 residues. CDR3 nucleotide sequence: TGTGCCAGCAGCTCCTGGGCAACAGTCTATGGCTACACCTTC. Residues: CASSSWATVYGYTF.

This clonotype has just a few counts. The rearrangement links TRBV27 to TRBJ1-5; 8 positions agree with TRBD1. CDR1 is MNHEY and CDR2 is SMNVEV in the germline V gene (reference sequence). Losses at the gene ends were 6 bases for V and 6 bases for J; bases not matched to a gene: 4. This CDR3 contains 13 residues. CDR3 DNA sequence: TGTGCCAGCAGCGACAGGGGTGGTCAGCCCCAGCATTTT. It is translated as CASSDRGGQPQHF.

With respect to this clonotype: The CDR3 does not close with the conserved phenylalanine or tryptophan, likely indicating a read error. CDR3 sequence: CASSVTGVQYS. DNA of the CDR3: TGTGCCAGTAGTGTAACAGGCGTGCAGTATTCT. The chain combines TRBV19 with TRBJ2-3, with a possible D match to TRBD1 (5 bases). This CDR3 is built from 11 residues. With 5 bases removed from V and 11 bases from J, the gap between germline ends came to 11 bases. Germline CDR1 and CDR2: LNHDA and SQIVND (reference sequence).

V usage is TRBV5-6 and J usage is TRBJ2-3; possibly TRBD2 for D (6 bases). The germline V gene has CDR1 SGHDT and CDR2 YYEEEE. Trimming cost V 5 bases and J 8 bases, with 15 bases left between them. The CDR3 totals 13 residues. CDR3 bases: TGTGCCAGCAGAACATCGGGGACTCCTACGCAGTATTTT. It is translated as CASRTSGTPTQYF.

V is TRBV12-3 or TRBV12-4 and J is TRBJ2-5; a weak D match, TRBD1 (5 bases). The CDR3 runs to 14 residues. The germline V and J ends were trimmed by 5 bases and 1 base, with 11 bases remaining between them. The CDR3, as DNA: TGTGCCAGCAGTCCCGGACACATCCAAGAGACCCAGTACTTC. It codes for CASSPGHIQETQYF.

This sequence joins TRBV4-3 and TRBJ1-3; 8 positions match TRBD1. Trimming took 0 bases from V and 7 from J; bases not matched to a gene: 5. CDR1 is LGHNA and CDR2 is YSLEER in the germline V gene. The CDR3 is 15 amino acids. The CDR3 loop reads CASSQDRDRRNTIYF. The CDR3 bases are TGCGCCAGCAGCCAAGACCGGGACAGGCGGAACACCATATATTTT.

V is TRBV29-1 and J is TRBJ1-1; weak D call: TRBD1 (5 bases). The CDR3 sequence is 13 residues long. Germline CDR1 reads SQVTM; CDR2 reads ANQGSEA. V shed 7 bases and J shed 1 base, with 13 bases lying between them. The CDR3 DNA follows: TGCAGCGCCAGGGACGGGGGGAACACTGAAGCTTTCTTT. Protein sequence: CSARDGGNTEAFF.

J is TRBJ2-5 and V is TRBV20-1, with TRBD1 matching 11 bases. Trimming removed 4 bases from V and 0 bases from J; junction bases left unmatched: 7. This CDR3 region has 16 residues. In germline, CDR1 is DFQATT, CDR2 SNEGSKA (reference sequence). The CDR3 DNA reads TGCAGTGCTACAAAAGGGACAGGGGGAAACCAAGAGACCCAGTACTTC. Translation gives CSATKGTGGNQETQYF.

The J gene is TRBJ1-1, the V gene TRBV13, with D unclear. Per the germline V gene, CDR1 is PRHDT and CDR2 is FYEKMQ (reference sequence). This CDR3 is built from 13 residues. Trimming cost V 5 bases and J 0 bases, with 7 bases left between them. The CDR3: CASSKAVNTEAFF. As DNA, the CDR3 is TGTGCCAGCAGCAAAGCTGTGAACACTGAAGCTTTCTTT.

This clonotype was seen just once. The chain carries TRBV5-4 and TRBJ2-5, with D possibly TRBD1 on 6 matching bases. V lost 1 base and J 6 bases, leaving 10 bases between the germline ends. Germline lookup yields CDR1 SGHNT and CDR2 YYREEE (reference sequence). The CDR3 is 13 amino acids. CDR3 sequence (DNA): TGTGCCAGCAGCTTGTCAGGGGCGAAGACCCAGTACTTC. As protein: CASSLSGAKTQYF.

J is TRBJ1-5 and V is TRBV25-1; TRBD1 is a possible D gene (5 bases). This CDR3 is built from 14 residues. Germline V CDR1 and CDR2: MGHDK, SYGVNS. Between the trimmed V and J ends, which lost 1 base and 6 bases, there was a span of 10 bases. CDR3 sequence: CASSELGERQPQHF. CDR3 sequence (DNA): TGTGCCAGCAGTGAATTAGGGGAACGTCAGCCCCAGCATTTT.

The chain recombines TRBV2 with TRBJ1-5; D call uncertain. Trimming removed 3 bases from V and 10 bases from J, with 13 bases in between. Germline CDR1 is SNHLY and CDR2 is FYNNEI. The CDR3 spans 13 residues. Here the CDR3 reads CASSEPPKGPQHF. The CDR3 DNA reads as TGTGCCAGCAGTGAGCCCCCTAAGGGACCCCAGCATTTT.